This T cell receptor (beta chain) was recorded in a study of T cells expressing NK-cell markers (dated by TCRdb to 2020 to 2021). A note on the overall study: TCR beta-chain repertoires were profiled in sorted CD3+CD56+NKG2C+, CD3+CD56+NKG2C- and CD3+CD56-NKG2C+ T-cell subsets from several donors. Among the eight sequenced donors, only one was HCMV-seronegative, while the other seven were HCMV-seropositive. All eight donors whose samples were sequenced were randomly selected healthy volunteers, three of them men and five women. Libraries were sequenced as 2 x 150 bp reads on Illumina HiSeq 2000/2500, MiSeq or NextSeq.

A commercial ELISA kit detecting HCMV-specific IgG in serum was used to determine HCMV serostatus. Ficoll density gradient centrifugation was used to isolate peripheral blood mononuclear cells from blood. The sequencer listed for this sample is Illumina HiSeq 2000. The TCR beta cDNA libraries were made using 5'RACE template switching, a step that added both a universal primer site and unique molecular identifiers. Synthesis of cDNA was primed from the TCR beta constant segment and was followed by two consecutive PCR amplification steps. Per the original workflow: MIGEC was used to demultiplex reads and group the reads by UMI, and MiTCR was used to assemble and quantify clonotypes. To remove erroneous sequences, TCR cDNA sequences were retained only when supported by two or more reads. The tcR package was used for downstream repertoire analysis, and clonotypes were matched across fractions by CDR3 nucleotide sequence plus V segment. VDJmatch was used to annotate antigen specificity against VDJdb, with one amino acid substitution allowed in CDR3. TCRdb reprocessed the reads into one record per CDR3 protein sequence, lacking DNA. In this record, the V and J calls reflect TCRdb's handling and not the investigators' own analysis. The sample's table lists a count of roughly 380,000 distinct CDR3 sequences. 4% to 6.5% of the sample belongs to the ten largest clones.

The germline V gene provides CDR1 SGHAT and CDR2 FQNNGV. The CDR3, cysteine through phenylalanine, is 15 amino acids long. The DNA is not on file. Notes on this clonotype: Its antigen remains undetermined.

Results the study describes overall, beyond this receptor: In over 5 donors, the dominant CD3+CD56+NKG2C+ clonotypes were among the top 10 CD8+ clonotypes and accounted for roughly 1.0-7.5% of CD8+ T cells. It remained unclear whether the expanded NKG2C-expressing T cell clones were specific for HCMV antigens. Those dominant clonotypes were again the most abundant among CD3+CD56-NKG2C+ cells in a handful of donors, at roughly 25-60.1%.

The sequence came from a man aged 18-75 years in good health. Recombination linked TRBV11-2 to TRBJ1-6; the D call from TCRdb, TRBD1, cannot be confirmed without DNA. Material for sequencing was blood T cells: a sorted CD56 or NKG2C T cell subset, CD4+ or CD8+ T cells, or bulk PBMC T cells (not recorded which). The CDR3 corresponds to CASSPDRNLNSPLHF.